Described below is a single T cell receptor (beta chain) sequence and its context. Germline V gives CDR1 SGHVT, CDR2 SQSDAQ. Trimming cost V 6 bases and J 0 bases, with 15 bases left between them. The CDR3 is 16 residues long. MiXCR was run by TCRdb on the reads, yielding one entry per CDR3 protein. Here the sample spans 150,000 to 200,000 distinct CDR3 sequences, around an eighth being singletons. This record comes from a study of T cell repertoires in cytomegalovirus infection. This TCR was recovered from a human donor in good health (CMV status not recorded). Some clones in this sample may be carry-over from other donors' samples. The sequencing sample was made of PBMCs. The J gene is TRBJ2-1, the V gene TRBV7-4; D ambiguous. CDR3 in amino acids: CASSHREISSYNEQFF. CDR3 DNA sequence: TGTGCCAGCAGTCACCGCGAAATCAGCTCCTACAATGAGCAGTTCTTC.